This T cell receptor beta chain appears in the sequencing data of a study of CD8+ T cells in alopecia areata. Punch biopsies of lesional scalp, plus peripheral blood, were taken from alopecia areata patients. CDR3 size: 15 residues. V gave up 5 bases and J gave up 5 bases, with 17 bases separating them. CDR1 is SGDLS, CDR2 YYNGEE, per germline. After isolation, RNA underwent reverse transcription to generate cDNA as the sequencing template. Sequenced by immunoSEQ multiplex PCR; TCRdb stores in-frame clones only, minus some. Here the sample spans about 170,000 clones, about 72% being singletons. The V gene is TRBV9, the J gene TRBJ2-1, with D perhaps TRBD2 (6 bases). The TCR sequence derives from a human donor with alopecia areata. The sample was CD8+ T cells sorted from blood, taken at week 0. The CDR3 sequence: CASRPGREPHNEQFF. In DNA form, the CDR3 reads TGTGCCAGCAGACCAGGACGGGAGCCCCACAATGAGCAGTTCTTC. The full variable domain, with the rest looked up from reference TRBV9 and TRBJ2-1, is DSGVTQTPKHLITATGQRVTLRCSPRSGDLSVYWYQQSLDQGLQFLIQYYNGEERAKGNILERFSAQQFPDLHSELNLSSLELGDSALYFCASRPGREPHNEQFFGPGTRLTVL.